The 2 T cell receptor beta chains in this list originate from one sample, sequenced in a study of cytomegalovirus exposure and HLA in healthy donors. Use of 60 Vbeta and 13 Jbeta primers characterized the PCR. Profiling relied on immunoSEQ multiplex PCR, and the TCRdb table lists in-frame clones only, not all of them. The sample contains around 190,000 clones, about four fifths of which appear only once. The sequenced material came from PBMCs. These receptors originate from a woman in her thirties or forties in good health and CMV-seronegative.

This clone was picked up one time. This CDR3 reads CATSRVTGEVYGYTF. CDR3 in DNA: TGTGCCACCAGCAGAGTTACAGGTGAAGTTTATGGCTACACCTTC. This chain links TRBV15 with TRBJ1-2; TRBD1 is a possible D gene (5 bases). Germline V lookup: CDR1 LNHNV, CDR2 YYDKDF (reference sequence). The germline V and J ends were trimmed by 1 base and 5 bases, with 14 bases remaining between them. The CDR3 extends over 15 amino acids.

The V call is TRBV29-1, the J call TRBJ1-2; 8 bases agree with TRBD1. V was clipped by 5 bases and J by 2 bases; unmatched bases: 4. This CDR3 has 13 amino acids. CDR1 SQVTM and CDR2 ANQGSEA come from the germline V gene. The CDR3, as DNA: TGCAGCGTTACCCGACAGGGGAACTATGGCTACACCTTC. Protein product: CSVTRQGNYGYTF.